This TCR beta chain was documented in a study of cytomegalovirus exposure and HLA in healthy donors. Study summary: Earlier results showed roughly 120 million unique TCR beta sequences derived from approximately 170 million T cells. Study-level results: The study flagged 150 to 200 TCR beta chains as cytomegalovirus-associated.

The PCR used 60 Vbeta and 13 Jbeta primers. The repertoire was sequenced with immunoSEQ multiplex PCR; TCRdb's copy has only in-frame clones and lacks some. The sample yields around 140,000 clones, over 60% seen once. The donors were healthy bone marrow donors. Donors sampled were nominally healthy, though unrecorded immune exposures were likely. About this clone: Antigen: not known.

The source material was PBMCs. The receptor comes from a man in his forties in good health and CMV-seronegative.

CDR3 DNA: TGCAGCGCGGAAAGCGGGGGTCTCGACGAGACCCAGTACTTC. Amino acids: CSAESGGLDETQYF. This rearrangement joins TRBV29-1 to TRBJ2-5; 8 bases map to TRBD2. With V trimmed by 7 bases and J by 5 bases, 12 bases remained unmatched. Germline V lookup: CDR1 SQVTM, CDR2 ANQGSEA. CDR3 length: 14 residues. Using reference TRBV29-1 and TRBJ2-5 for the parts outside the CDR3, the full variable domain is SAVISQKPSRDICQRGTSLTIQCQVDSQVTMMFWYRQQPGQSLTLIATANQGSEATYESGFVIDKFPISRPNLTFSTLTVSNMSPEDSSIYLCSAESGGLDETQYFGPGTRLLVL.